The clone carrying this TCR beta chain has at least ten counts. What it binds is unknown. The investigators amplified TCR beta CDR3 regions from RNA transcripts. Carried out on the TCR CDR3, a first-round RT-PCR used the HTBI primer set. MiXCR, applied by TCRdb to the multiplex PCR reads, yields one record per CDR3 protein. Seen here are around 300,000 distinct CDR3 sequences, about an eighth observed once, and the top ten hold roughly 7.5%. The data were obtained in a study of T cells in Graves' hyperthyroidism and ophthalmopathy. The CDR3 covers 13 residues. Trimming removed 4 bases at V and 10 bases at J, with 14 bases between. Per the germline V gene, CDR1 is ENHRY and CDR2 is SYGVKD. The study's findings and limits: The model's output predicted ophthalmopathy at a median of about 5.9 months prior to onset.

The chain couples TRBV10-3 to TRBJ2-1; D gene uncertain. Sequencing was done on a sample of blood. This TCR derives from a woman in her thirties with Graves' hyperthyroidism that later progressed to Graves' ophthalmopathy. The CDR3 DNA follows: TGTGCCATCAGTGTACAACAGACCGGGGAGCAGTTCTTC. This codes for CAISVQQTGEQFF.